These 14 T cell receptor beta chains came from one sample sequenced in a study of T cell responses to AZD1222 COVID-19 vaccine. The repertoire was sequenced with immunoSEQ multiplex PCR; TCRdb's copy has only in-frame clones and lacks some. The profile shows more than 95,000 clones, around nine tenths of them singletons. Source: peripheral blood, taken on day 0 of AZD1222 vaccination. The receptors here all came from an adult in good health.

This chain uses TRBV24-1 with TRBJ2-7; the D call may be TRBD1 or TRBD2 (5 bases each). The CDR3 loop spans 15 amino acids. The germline V and J ends were trimmed by 5 bases and 0 bases, with 13 bases remaining between them. Germline-derived CDR1 and CDR2 are KGHDR and SFDVKD. This CDR3 is CATSAGAMVSYEQYF. The CDR3 bases are TGTGCCACCAGTGCCGGGGCTATGGTCTCCTACGAGCAGTACTTC.

The rearrangement uses TRBV2 and TRBJ2-7; TRBD2 matches 7 bases. From germline, CDR1 is SNHLY and CDR2 FYNNEI. This CDR3 comprises 16 residues. J lost 4 bases, V lost 7 bases, and 16 bases had no gene match. CDR3 in DNA: TGTGCCAGCACCCCCTGGGGAGGGGAGTTCGTTTACGAGCAGTACTTC. Translation gives CASTPWGGEFVYEQYF.

The chain combines TRBV7-9 with TRBJ1-1, with a possible D match to TRBD1 (6 bases). This CDR3 comprises 13 residues. V lost 5 bases to trimming and J lost 4 bases, with 11 bases between them. Germline CDR1 SEHNR, CDR2 FQNEAQ (reference sequence). The DNA for the CDR3 is TGTGCCAGCAGCCCTACAGGGAGCACTGAAGCTTTCTTT. Encoded protein: CASSPTGSTEAFF. The whole variable domain, filled in from reference TRBV7-9 and TRBJ1-1, reads DTGVSQNPRHKITKRGQNVTFRCDPISEHNRLYWYRQTLGQGPEFLTYFQNEAQLEKSRLLSDRFSAERPKGSFSTLEIQRTEQGDSAMYLCASSPTGSTEAFFGQGTRLTVV.

The V gene is TRBV9, the J gene TRBJ2-2, with D maybe TRBD2 (6 bases). The CDR3 totals 16 residues. Trimming removed 3 bases at V and 0 bases at J, with 12 bases between. Germline CDR1 is SGDLS and CDR2 is YYNGEE. The CDR3 sequence is CASSATGLTNTGELFF. CDR3 in DNA: TGTGCCAGCAGCGCCACGGGACTGACGAACACCGGGGAGCTGTTTTTT.

A note on this clone: Within the sample, other DNA sequences also encode this same CDR3. The J gene is TRBJ1-1, the V gene TRBV5-1; D gene unclear. V dropped 0 bases and J dropped 1 base, with 4 bases sitting between them. Germline CDR1 reads SGHRS; CDR2 reads YFSETQ. The CDR3 is 13 residues long. CDR3 nucleotides: TGCGCCAGCAGCTTGGCAGGGAACACTGAAGCTTTCTTT. It yields the protein CASSLAGNTEAFF.

The chain links TRBV9 to TRBJ2-1; 7 nucleotides align to TRBD2. V shed 4 bases, J shed 4 bases, and the junction held 8 bases outside the gene matches. Looked up from germline, CDR1 is SGDLS and CDR2 is YYNGEE. The CDR3 totals 15 residues. The CDR3 DNA sequence: TGTGCCAGCAGCCCATCTAGCGGTCTATACAATGAGCAGTTCTTC. This translates into CASSPSSGLYNEQFF.

The V gene is TRBV3-1 (or the pseudogene TRBV3-2), the J gene TRBJ2-6; D call uncertain. V was pared by 4 bases and J by 0 bases, with 7 bases between. Per germline, CDR1 LGHDT and CDR2 YNNKEL (reference sequence). The CDR3 totals 15 residues. The CDR3 bases are TGTGCCAGCAGCCTAGAGCTCTCTGGGGCCAACGTCCTGACTTTC. Amino acid sequence: CASSLELSGANVLTF.

The chain joins TRBV3-1 (or the pseudogene TRBV3-2) to TRBJ2-3, with 11 nucleotides matching TRBD2. Germline V lookup: CDR1 LGHDT, CDR2 YNNKEL (reference sequence). With 4 bases clipped from V and 8 bases from J, the junction kept 14 bases outside the gene matches. CDR3 length equals 17 residues. This CDR3 reads CASSPSRGLAEGGTQYF. The CDR3, as DNA: TGTGCCAGCAGCCCGAGCCGGGGACTAGCGGAGGGGGGTACGCAGTATTTT.

This rearrangement joins TRBV4-1 to TRBJ1-1, with D hard to call. V was trimmed by 0 bases and J by 4 bases, leaving 9 bases between them. The CDR3 sequence is 14 residues long. Germline CDR1 reads MGHRA; CDR2 reads YSYEKL. Here the CDR3 DNA reads TGCGCCAGCAGCCAAGATAGGCGATCCACTGAAGCTTTCTTT. Its translation is CASSQDRRSTEAFF.

The V call is TRBV7-2, the J call TRBJ2-3; D tentatively fits TRBD1 or TRBD2 (5 bases each). Germline CDR1 SGHTA, CDR2 FQGNSA. This CDR3 has 16 amino acids. V was shortened by 5 bases and J by 0 bases, with 15 bases between the two germline ends. Here the CDR3 reads CASSQGPSTSTDTQYF. CDR3 nucleotide sequence: TGTGCCAGCAGCCAGGGACCTAGCACTAGCACAGATACGCAGTATTTT.

The V and J genes are TRBV2 and TRBJ1-5; D not certain. The CDR3 length is 14 residues. Germline CDR1 SNHLY, CDR2 FYNNEI. V shed 4 bases and J shed 1 base, with 8 bases lying between them. As DNA, the CDR3 is TGTGCCAGCAGTGGTCGGCTGAGCAATCAGCCCCAGCATTTT. Its translation: CASSGRLSNQPQHF.

The genes are TRBV14 and TRBJ2-5; D unresolved. The ends were cut back, 4 bases at V and 4 bases at J, with 13 bases in the middle. Germline lookup yields CDR1 SGHDN and CDR2 FVKESK. The CDR3 has 14 residues. CDR3 nucleotide sequence: TGTGCCAGCAGCCTGATCGGAGTGGGAGAGACCCAGTACTTC. Amino acids: CASSLIGVGETQYF.

The chain carries TRBV4-2 and TRBJ2-7; TRBD2 matches at 7 bases. The CDR3 sequence is 15 residues long. CDR1 is LGHNA, CDR2 YNFKEQ, per germline. Losses at the gene ends were 0 bases for V and 4 bases for J; bases not matched to a gene: 6. CDR3 nucleotides: TGTGCCAGCAGCCAAGATCCGGCGGGAGTGTACGAGCAGTACTTC. Translated, it gives CASSQDPAGVYEQYF.

The chain joins TRBV7-6 to TRBJ2-2; perhaps TRBD1 as D (6 bases). V was cut by 3 bases and J by 6 bases, with 14 bases left in between. CDR3 length equals 15 residues. Germline CDR1 and CDR2: SGHVS and FNYEAQ. CDR3 sequence: CASSFRGVGAGELFF. The CDR3 region has the DNA TGTGCCAGCAGCTTCAGGGGCGTTGGTGCCGGGGAGCTGTTTTTT.